Presented here are 28 T cell receptor beta chains from one specimen sequenced in a study of T cells in localized non-small cell lung cancer. This table comes from immunoSEQ multiplex PCR, and its TCRdb copy is limited to in-frame clones, with some not included. The sample includes 2,000 to 2,500 clones, 20% to 25% of them seen just once. The specimen comprised normal lung tissue next to the tumor, sampled before any cancer treatment. The receptors here all came from a man aged 35 to 69 with stage I squamous cell lung carcinoma.

This clone was counted a few times. The rearrangement joins TRBV11-3 to TRBJ1-5; D is perhaps TRBD1 (6 bases). This CDR3 region has 14 residues. V was trimmed by 3 bases and J by 7 bases, leaving 13 bases between them. Germline V lookup: CDR1 SGHNT, CDR2 YENEEA. CDR3 DNA: TGTGCCAGCAGCTTGGTGGGGGGCGGACAGCCCCAGCATTTT. Protein sequence: CASSLVGGGQPQHF. Supplemented by reference TRBV11-3 and TRBJ1-5, the full variable domain reads EAGVVQSPRYKIIEKKQPVAFWCNPISGHNTLYWYLQNLGQGPELLIRYENEEAVDDSQLPKDRFSAERLKGVDSTLKIQPAELGDSAVYLCASSLVGGGQPQHFGDGTRLSIL.

This clone was counted a few times. The chain uses TRBV6-8 and TRBJ1-1, with D possibly being TRBD1 (5 bases). The CDR3 is made up of 12 amino acids. V dropped 11 bases and J dropped 7 bases, with 17 bases sitting between them. The germline gives CDR1 MNHGY, CDR2 SAAAGT. The CDR3 protein is CASWDLGGEAFF. The CDR3 nucleotides read TGTGCCTCCTGGGACCTCGGGGGTGAAGCTTTCTTT.

Only one count was recorded for this clone. The gene calls are TRBV5-1 and TRBJ2-2; TRBD1 agrees at 11 bases. V lost 4 bases to trimming and J lost 4 bases; unmatched junction nucleotides: 6. CDR1 and CDR2 (germline): SGHRS, YFSETQ. The CDR3 is made up of 16 amino acids. The CDR3 loop reads CASSPGTGGVTGELFF. CDR3 bases: TGCGCCAGCAGCCCCGGGACAGGGGGAGTCACCGGGGAGCTGTTTTTT.

V and J are TRBV19 and TRBJ2-3, with D possibly TRBD2 on 5 matching bases. The length of the CDR3 is 16 residues. The germline V gene has CDR1 LNHDA and CDR2 SQIVND (reference sequence). Trimming took off 1 base at V and 3 bases at J, with 14 bases between the two ends. The CDR3 is CASSIGAEERTDTQYF. In DNA form, the CDR3 reads TGTGCCAGTAGTATAGGAGCGGAAGAGAGGACAGATACGCAGTATTTT.

The V gene is TRBV16, the J gene TRBJ1-3; no firm D call. This CDR3 comprises 15 residues. V lost 0 bases to trimming and J lost 1 base, with 7 bases between them. Germline CDR1 reads KGHSY; CDR2 reads FQNENV. CDR3 region: CASSQSRVSGNTIYF. In nucleotides, the CDR3 is TGTGCCAGCAGCCAATCGAGGGTATCTGGAAACACCATATATTTT.

The sample holds a few counts of this clone. The genes are TRBV11-3 and TRBJ1-3; D not certain. Trimming stripped 3 bases from V and 1 base from J, with 13 bases between. CDR1 is SGHNT, CDR2 YENEEA, per germline. The CDR3 has 16 residues. CDR3 sequence: CASSLGERGSGNTIYF. The CDR3 DNA reads TGTGCCAGCAGCTTGGGCGAAAGAGGTTCTGGAAACACCATATATTTT.

This rearrangement joins TRBV30 to TRBJ2-5; D ambiguous. V was cut by 2 bases and J by 2 bases, with 9 bases left in between. Germline V gene sequence: CDR1 GTSNPN, CDR2 SVGIG (reference sequence). The CDR3 is 13 residues long. The DNA for the CDR3 is TGTGCCTGGAGTAGTAGCCATCAAGAGACCCAGTACTTC. This gives the protein CAWSSSHQETQYF.

The V gene is TRBV7-2, the J gene TRBJ1-1; D is unclear. The CDR3 length is 13 residues. Germline V lookup: CDR1 SGHTA, CDR2 FQGNSA. Trimming cost V 5 bases and J 6 bases, with 13 bases left between them. This chain's CDR3 is CASSKGPTPEAFF. CDR3 nucleotides: TGTGCCAGCAGCAAAGGGCCAACCCCTGAAGCTTTCTTT.

This clone has more than one count but fewer than ten. V and J are TRBV15 and TRBJ1-3; no reliable D call. The CDR3 is 16 residues long. Germline CDR1 reads LNHNV; CDR2 reads YYDKDF (reference sequence). V was pared by 3 bases and J by 0 bases, with 12 bases between. DNA of the CDR3: TGTGCCACCAGCAGGGACCCCCCCGACTCTGGAAACACCATATATTTT. Its translation is CATSRDPPDSGNTIYF.

The gene calls are TRBV15 and TRBJ2-1, with a weak D call TRBD2 (6 bases). This CDR3 is 16 amino acids long. Germline V gene data show CDR1 as LNHNV and CDR2 as YYDKDF (reference sequence). V was trimmed by 1 base and J by 0 bases, leaving 10 bases between them. CDR3 region: CATSRAGDSSYNEQFF. CDR3 DNA: TGTGCCACCAGCAGAGCGGGGGATAGCTCCTACAATGAGCAGTTCTTC.

This clone counts as medium-sized (0.01 to 0.1%). The chain couples TRBV11-3 to TRBJ1-2; 7 bases agree with TRBD1. The trim removed 4 bases at V and 2 bases at J, leaving 13 bases unmatched. The CDR3 loop spans 17 amino acids. Germline loops: CDR1 SGHNT, CDR2 YENEEA. As DNA, the CDR3 is TGTGCCAGCAGCTCTATAGGGGGCCGGACGCTCAACTATGGCTACACCTTC. This codes for CASSSIGGRTLNYGYTF.

The table lists this clone with a few counts. This chain uses TRBV6-8 with TRBJ1-1; tentative D call: TRBD1 (5 bases). Looked up from germline, CDR1 is MNHGY and CDR2 is SAAAGT. The CDR3 length is 16 residues. V lost 4 bases to trimming and J lost 2 bases, with 17 bases between them. CDR3 region: CASSWGSTVINTEAFF. CDR3 in DNA: TGTGCCAGCAGTTGGGGTTCGACAGTTATCAACACTGAAGCTTTCTTT.

This clone turned up a few times. The rearrangement joins TRBV4-1 to TRBJ1-1; 7 bases are a match to TRBD1. This CDR3 spans 15 amino acids. Per germline, CDR1 MGHRA and CDR2 YSYEKL. The V segment lost 0 bases and the J segment 4 bases; nucleotides outside the gene matches: 5. The CDR3 coding sequence is TGCGCCAGCAGCCAAGATAACAGGGGCATCACTGAAGCTTTCTTT. This encodes CASSQDNRGITEAFF.

The gene calls are TRBV19 and TRBJ1-1, with D perhaps TRBD1 (5 bases). Germline-derived CDR1 and CDR2 are LNHDA and SQIVND (reference sequence). This CDR3 comprises 14 residues. V lost 5 bases and J lost 0, with 10 bases in between. The CDR3 sequence is CASSRDQLNTEAFF. CDR3 coding DNA: TGTGCCAGTAGTCGGGACCAGCTGAACACTGAAGCTTTCTTT.

This clone was counted between two and nine times. This chain's CDR3 is CASSDMSGGADTQYF. DNA of the CDR3: TGTGCCAGCAGTGATATGAGCGGGGGGGCAGATACGCAGTATTTT. This chain uses TRBV6-8 with TRBJ2-3; 10 nucleotides line up with TRBD2. The length of the CDR3 is 15 residues. Germline values: CDR1 MNHGY, CDR2 SAAAGT. V dropped 5 bases and J dropped 4; count of bases not matched to a gene: 6.

This clone was detected only a few times. The CDR3 DNA reads as TGTGCCAGCAGCCCCGGGTCAAACTATGGCTACACCTTC. Its protein is CASSPGSNYGYTF. The chain has TRBV28 and TRBJ1-2; D unclear. Germline CDR1 MDHEN, CDR2 SYDVKM. This CDR3 has 13 amino acids. V was shortened by 6 bases and J by 2 bases, with 10 bases between the two germline ends.

Comment on this clone: The read halts 1 residue ahead of the CDR3 end, with the missing end drawn from the germline J gene. The chain couples TRBV6-1 to TRBJ1-1, with 7 nucleotides matching TRBD1. CDR1 and CDR2 from the germline V gene are MNHNS and SASEGT. V was clipped by 0 bases and J by 5 bases; unmatched bases: 9. This CDR3 is 16 amino acids long. The sequenced part of the CDR3 DNA is TGTGCCAGCAGTGAAGCGTTTACAGGGGTTAGGACTGAAGCTTTC. Protein: CASSEAFTGVRTEAF. The CDR3, in full, reads CASSEAFTGVRTEAFF.

This clone counts as medium-sized. This sequence joins TRBV14 and TRBJ2-7; tentative D call: TRBD2 (6 bases). The germline gives CDR1 SGHDN, CDR2 FVKESK. The CDR3 totals 14 residues. With 3 bases removed from V and 1 base from J, the gap between germline ends came to 10 bases. Written as DNA, the CDR3 is TGTGCCAGCAGCCAGGGACTCTTGTCCTACGAGCAGTACTTC. Its translation is CASSQGLLSYEQYF.

This clone showed up just a few times. V usage is TRBV10-1 and J usage is TRBJ1-1; D call uncertain. This CDR3 has 13 amino acids. The V end lost 3 bases, the J end lost 1 base, and 6 bases lay between the germline ends. CDR1 is WNHNN and CDR2 is SYGVQD in the germline V gene (reference sequence). The CDR3 loop reads CASSESRNTEAFF. DNA for the CDR3: TGCGCCAGCAGTGAAAGTAGGAACACTGAAGCTTTCTTT.

This clone qualifies as hyperexpanded (1% or more). The chain has TRBV6-8 and TRBJ1-2, with D perhaps TRBD1 (6 bases). The germline V gene has CDR1 MNHGY and CDR2 SAAAGT. Trimming removed 2 bases from V and 2 bases from J, with 12 bases in between. CDR3 length: 15 amino acids. The DNA for the CDR3 is TGTGCCAGCAGTTACACTATGGGGGCGAACTATGGCTACACCTTC. It yields the protein CASSYTMGANYGYTF.

This clone is labeled as large. J is TRBJ2-5 and V is TRBV6-8; 7 nucleotides line up with TRBD2. The CDR3 extends over 15 amino acids. Germline-derived CDR1 and CDR2 are MNHGY and SAAAGT. The V gene end was trimmed by 5 bases and the J gene end by 2 bases; junction bases not matched to a gene: 8. The CDR3: CASSAGTNLQETQYF. The CDR3 bases are TGTGCCAGCAGTGCCGGGACTAACCTACAAGAGACCCAGTACTTC.

The chain employs TRBV14 and TRBJ1-2; TRBD1 agrees at 7 bases. Per the germline V gene, CDR1 is SGHDN and CDR2 is FVKESK. V was clipped by 5 bases and J by 4 bases; unmatched bases: 7. CDR3 length: 14 residues. CDR3 loop: CASSFGQAFYGYTF. DNA for the CDR3: TGTGCCAGCAGCTTTGGACAGGCCTTCTATGGCTACACCTTC.

The V and J genes are TRBV19 and TRBJ2-6; D remains unclear. CDR1 LNHDA and CDR2 SQIVND come from the germline V gene (reference sequence). Between the trimmed V and J ends, which lost 6 bases and 4 bases, there was a span of 7 bases. The CDR3 sequence is 13 residues long. CDR3 protein: CASREEGANVLTF. As DNA, the CDR3 is TGTGCCAGTAGAGAAGAAGGGGCCAACGTCCTGACTTTC.

This clone has only a few counts. The chain uses TRBV6-8 and TRBJ2-1; TRBD1 is a possible D gene (6 bases). Germline-derived CDR1 and CDR2 are MNHGY and SAAAGT. The CDR3 consists of 17 residues. Trimming stripped 4 bases from V and 1 base from J, with 17 bases between. CDR3 sequence: CASSSQDSFFSYNEQFF. The DNA of the CDR3 is TGTGCCAGCAGTTCTCAGGACAGTTTCTTTTCCTACAATGAGCAGTTCTTC.

This chain connects TRBV29-1 to TRBJ1-2; D is ambiguous. Looked up from germline, CDR1 is SQVTM and CDR2 is ANQGSEA. V was cut by 2 bases and J by 6 bases, with 19 bases left in between. CDR3 length equals 15 residues. The CDR3 region is CSVETNDIGPDGYTF. The CDR3 bases are TGCAGCGTTGAAACAAACGACATCGGGCCGGATGGCTACACCTTC.

The V and J genes are TRBV18 and TRBJ2-4; TRBD1 aligns across 8 bases. Germline lookup yields CDR1 KGHSH and CDR2 LQKENI. The V gene end was trimmed by 6 bases and the J gene end by 0 bases; junction bases not matched to a gene: 22. This CDR3 is built from 21 residues. CDR3 loop: CASSLRGVGTGNRLAKNIQYF. DNA of the CDR3: TGTGCCAGCTCCCTTCGCGGGGTCGGGACAGGAAACCGGCTAGCCAAAAACATTCAGTACTTC.

The chain joins TRBV15 to TRBJ2-2, with TRBD1 matching 8 bases. CDR1 and CDR2 (germline): LNHNV, YYDKDF (reference sequence). CDR3 length equals 15 residues. The trim removed 4 bases at V and 3 bases at J, leaving 4 bases unmatched. CDR3 coding DNA: TGTGCCACCAGCAAGGGACAGGAATACACCGGGGAGCTGTTTTTT. Its translation is CATSKGQEYTGELFF.

J is TRBJ1-1 and V is TRBV28; D not resolved. The V gene's germline CDR1 is MDHEN and CDR2 SYDVKM. The CDR3 extends over 13 amino acids. V lost 8 bases and J 5 bases, leaving 15 bases between the germline ends. The CDR3 here is CASGSLTATEAFF. In DNA form, the CDR3 reads TGTGCCAGCGGTAGTCTCACAGCTACTGAAGCTTTCTTT. Full variable domain (outside the CDR3, taken from reference TRBV28 and TRBJ1-1): DVKVTQSSRYLVKRTGEKVFLECVQDMDHENMFWYRQDPGLGLRLIYFSYDVKMKEKGDIPEGYSVSREKKERFSLILESASTNQTSMYLCASGSLTATEAFFGQGTRLTVV.